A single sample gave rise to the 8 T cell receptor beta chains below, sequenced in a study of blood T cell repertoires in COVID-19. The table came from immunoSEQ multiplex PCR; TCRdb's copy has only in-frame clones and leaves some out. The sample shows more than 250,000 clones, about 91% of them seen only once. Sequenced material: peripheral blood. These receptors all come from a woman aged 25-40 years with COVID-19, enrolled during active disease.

DNA of the CDR3: TGTGCCAGCAGCCAAGTCACAGGGCCTGGAAACACCATATATTTT. Translated: CASSQVTGPGNTIYF. The genes are TRBV3-1 (or the pseudogene TRBV3-2) and TRBJ1-3; D perhaps matches TRBD1 (6 bases). The germline V and J ends were trimmed by 1 base and 2 bases, with 9 bases remaining between them. CDR1 is LGHDT and CDR2 is YNNKEL in the germline V gene (reference sequence). CDR3 length: 15 amino acids.

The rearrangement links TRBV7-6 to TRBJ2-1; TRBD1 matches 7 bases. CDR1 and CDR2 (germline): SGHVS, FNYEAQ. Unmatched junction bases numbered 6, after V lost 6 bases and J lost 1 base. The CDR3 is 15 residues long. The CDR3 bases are TGTGCCAGCAGTTCCAGGGGGAATTCCTACAATGAGCAGTTCTTC. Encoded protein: CASSSRGNSYNEQFF. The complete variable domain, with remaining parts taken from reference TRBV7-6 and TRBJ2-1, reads GAGVSQSPRYKVTKRGQDVALRCDPISGHVSLYWYRQALGQGPEFLTYFNYEAQQDKSGLPNDRFSAERPEGSISTLTIQRTEQRDSAMYRCASSSRGNSYNEQFFGPGTRLTVL.

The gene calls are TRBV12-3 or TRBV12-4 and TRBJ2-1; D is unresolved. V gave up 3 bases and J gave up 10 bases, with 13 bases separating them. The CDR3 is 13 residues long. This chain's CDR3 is CASSLPGRREQFF. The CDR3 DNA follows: TGTGCCAGCAGTTTGCCTGGAAGGCGGGAGCAGTTCTTC.

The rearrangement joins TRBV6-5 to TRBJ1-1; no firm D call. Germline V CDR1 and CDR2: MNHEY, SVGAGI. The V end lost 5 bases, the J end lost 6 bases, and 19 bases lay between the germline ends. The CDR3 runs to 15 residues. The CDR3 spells CASSTPGLGSPEAFF. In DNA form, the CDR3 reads TGTGCCAGCAGTACCCCGGGATTGGGCAGTCCTGAAGCTTTCTTT.

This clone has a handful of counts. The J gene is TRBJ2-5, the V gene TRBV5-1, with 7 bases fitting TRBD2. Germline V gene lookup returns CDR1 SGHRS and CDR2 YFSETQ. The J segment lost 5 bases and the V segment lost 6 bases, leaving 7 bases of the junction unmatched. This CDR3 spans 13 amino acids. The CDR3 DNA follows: TGCGCCAGCACCCCACTAGCGCGGGAGACCCAGTACTTC. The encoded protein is CASTPLARETQYF.

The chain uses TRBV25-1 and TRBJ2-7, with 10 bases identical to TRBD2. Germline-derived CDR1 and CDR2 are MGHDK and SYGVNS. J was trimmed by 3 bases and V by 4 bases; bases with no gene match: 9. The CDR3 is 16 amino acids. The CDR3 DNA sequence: TGTGCCAGCAGTGGCCCAGGAACTAGCGGGGACTACGAGCAGTACTTC. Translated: CASSGPGTSGDYEQYF.

CDR3 DNA: TGTGCCAGCAGCTCCCTTACTGGAAACACCATATATTTT. It encodes CASSSLTGNTIYF. V usage is TRBV3-1 (or the pseudogene TRBV3-2) and J usage is TRBJ1-3, with D unclear. The germline V gene encodes CDR1 LGHDT and CDR2 YNNKEL (reference sequence). The CDR3 totals 13 residues. V shed 5 bases and J shed 2 bases, with 7 bases lying between them.

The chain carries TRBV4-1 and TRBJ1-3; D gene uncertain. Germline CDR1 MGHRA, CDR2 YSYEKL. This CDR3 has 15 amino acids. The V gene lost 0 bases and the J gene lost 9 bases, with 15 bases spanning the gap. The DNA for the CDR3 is TGCGCCAGCAGCCAAGATTACCCGGAGGAAGCCACCATATATTTT. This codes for CASSQDYPEEATIYF.